Only one count was recorded for the clone carrying this T cell receptor beta chain. One end of the junction varies from germline; a read error may be responsible. The PCR employed 60 Vbeta primers together with 13 Jbeta primers. Sequencing was performed with immunoSEQ multiplex PCR; in TCRdb, only in-frame clones are kept and a portion is missing. The sample yields 150,000 to 200,000 clones, roughly 84% seen once. The sample belongs to a study of cytomegalovirus exposure and HLA in healthy donors. CDR3 size: 14 residues. Looked up from germline, CDR1 is SGHNT and CDR2 is YENEEA. The sample was PBMCs. This sequence was found in a man aged 25 to 40 in good health and CMV-seropositive. The chain uses TRBV11-3 and TRBJ1-5, with D perhaps matching TRBD1 (6 bases). The CDR3 coding sequence is TGTGCCAGCACCTTAGAAAGGGGGGGCCAGCCCCAGCATTTT. It yields the protein CASTLERGGQPQHF. Using reference TRBV11-3 and TRBJ1-5 for the parts outside the CDR3, the full variable domain is EAGVVQSPRYKIIEKKQPVAFWCNPISGHNTLYWYLQNLGQGPELLIRYENEEAVDDSQLPKDRFSAERLKGVDSTLKIQPAELGDSAVYLCASTLERGGQPQHFGDGTRLSIL.